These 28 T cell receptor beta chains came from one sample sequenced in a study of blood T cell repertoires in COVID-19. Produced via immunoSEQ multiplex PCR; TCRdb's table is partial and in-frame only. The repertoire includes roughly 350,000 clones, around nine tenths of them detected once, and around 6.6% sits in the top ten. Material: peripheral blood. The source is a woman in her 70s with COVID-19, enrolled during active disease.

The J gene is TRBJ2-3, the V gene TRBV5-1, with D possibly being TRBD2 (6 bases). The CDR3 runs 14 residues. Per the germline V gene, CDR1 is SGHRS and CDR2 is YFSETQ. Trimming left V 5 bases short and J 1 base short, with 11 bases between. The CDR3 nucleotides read TGCGCCAGCAGACTATCGGGAGGCACAGATACGCAGTATTTT. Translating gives CASRLSGGTDTQYF. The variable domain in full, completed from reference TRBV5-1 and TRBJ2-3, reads KAGVTQTPRYLIKTRGQQVTLSCSPISGHRSVSWYQQTPGQGLQFLFEYFSETQRNKGNFPGRFSGRQFSNSRSEMNVSTLELGDSALYLCASRLSGGTDTQYFGPGTRLTVL.

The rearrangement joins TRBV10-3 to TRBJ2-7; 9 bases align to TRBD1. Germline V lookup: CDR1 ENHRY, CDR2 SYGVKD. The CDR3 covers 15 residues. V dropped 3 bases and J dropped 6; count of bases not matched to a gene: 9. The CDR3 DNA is TGTGCCATCAGTGAACTCGGGGACAGGGTGGCCGAGCAGTACTTC. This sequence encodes CAISELGDRVAEQYF.

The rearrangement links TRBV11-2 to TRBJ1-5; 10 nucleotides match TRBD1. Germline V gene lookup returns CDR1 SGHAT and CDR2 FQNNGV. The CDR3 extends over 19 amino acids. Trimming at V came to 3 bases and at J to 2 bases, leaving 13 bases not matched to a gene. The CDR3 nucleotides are TGTGCCAGCAGCTTGACAGGGGGCAGGTCCCAGGGGGGCAATCAGCCCCAGCATTTT. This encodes CASSLTGGRSQGGNQPQHF.

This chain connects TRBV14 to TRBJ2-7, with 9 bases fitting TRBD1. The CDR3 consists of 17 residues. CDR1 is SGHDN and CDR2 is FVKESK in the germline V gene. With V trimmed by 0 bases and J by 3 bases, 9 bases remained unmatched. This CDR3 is CASSQDRWGDRVYEQYF. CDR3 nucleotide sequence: TGTGCCAGCAGCCAAGATCGATGGGGGGACAGGGTCTACGAGCAGTACTTC.

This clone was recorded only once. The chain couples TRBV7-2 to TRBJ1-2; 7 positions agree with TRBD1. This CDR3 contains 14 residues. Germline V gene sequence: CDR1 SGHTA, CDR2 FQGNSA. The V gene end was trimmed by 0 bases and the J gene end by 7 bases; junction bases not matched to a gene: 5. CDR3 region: CASSLAQGGPGYTF. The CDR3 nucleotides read TGTGCCAGCAGCTTAGCGCAAGGGGGCCCTGGCTACACCTTC.

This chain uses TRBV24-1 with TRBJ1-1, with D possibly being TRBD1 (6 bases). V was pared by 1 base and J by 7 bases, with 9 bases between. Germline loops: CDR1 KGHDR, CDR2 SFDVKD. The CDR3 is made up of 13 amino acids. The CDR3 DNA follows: TGTGCCACCAGTGATTTAAGGACAGATGAAGCTTTCTTT. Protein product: CATSDLRTDEAFF.

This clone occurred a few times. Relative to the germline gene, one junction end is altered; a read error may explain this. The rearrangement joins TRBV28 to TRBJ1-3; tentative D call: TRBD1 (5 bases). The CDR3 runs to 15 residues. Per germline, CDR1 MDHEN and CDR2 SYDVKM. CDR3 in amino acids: CASSSPQGSGNTIYF. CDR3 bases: TGTGCCAGCAGTTCCCCCCAGGGCTCTGGGAACACCATATATTTT.

CDR3 DNA: TGCGCCAGCAGCCAGTGGGACAGGGACTATAGCAATCAGCCCCAGCATTTT. This encodes CASSQWDRDYSNQPQHF. The chain is built from TRBV4-1 and TRBJ1-5; the match to TRBD1 covers 9 bases. There are 17 residues in the CDR3. Germline CDR1 MGHRA, CDR2 YSYEKL. The V gene end was trimmed by 3 bases and the J gene end by 0 bases; junction bases not matched to a gene: 6.

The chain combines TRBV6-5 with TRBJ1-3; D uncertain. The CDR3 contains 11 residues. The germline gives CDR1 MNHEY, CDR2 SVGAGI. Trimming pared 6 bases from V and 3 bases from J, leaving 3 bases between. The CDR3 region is CASRYGNTIYF. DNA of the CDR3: TGTGCCAGCAGATATGGAAACACCATATATTTT.

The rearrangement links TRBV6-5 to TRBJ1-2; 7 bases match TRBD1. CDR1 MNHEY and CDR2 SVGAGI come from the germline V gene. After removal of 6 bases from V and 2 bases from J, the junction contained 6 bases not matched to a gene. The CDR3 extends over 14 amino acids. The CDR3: CASSETGTNYGYTF. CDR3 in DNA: TGTGCCAGCAGCGAGACAGGGACCAACTATGGCTACACCTTC.

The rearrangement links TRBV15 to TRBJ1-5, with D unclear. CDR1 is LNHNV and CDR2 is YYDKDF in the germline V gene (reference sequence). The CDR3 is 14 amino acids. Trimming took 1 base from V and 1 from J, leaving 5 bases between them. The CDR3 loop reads CATSRAGSNQPQHF. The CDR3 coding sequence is TGTGCCACCAGCAGAGCGGGGAGCAATCAGCCCCAGCATTTT.

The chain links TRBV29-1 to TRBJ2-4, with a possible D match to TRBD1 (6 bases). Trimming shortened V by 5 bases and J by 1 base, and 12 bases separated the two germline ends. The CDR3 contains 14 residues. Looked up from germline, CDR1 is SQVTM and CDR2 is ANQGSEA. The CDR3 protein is CSVYWGPAKNIQYF. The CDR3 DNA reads TGCAGCGTTTATTGGGGGCCTGCCAAAAACATTCAGTACTTC.

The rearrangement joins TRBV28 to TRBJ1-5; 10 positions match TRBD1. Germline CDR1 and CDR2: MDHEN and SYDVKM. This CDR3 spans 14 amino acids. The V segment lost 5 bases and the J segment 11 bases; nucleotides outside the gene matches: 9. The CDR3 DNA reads TGTGCCAGCAGTCCTGGACAGGGGGGAACGGCCCAGCATTTT. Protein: CASSPGQGGTAQHF.

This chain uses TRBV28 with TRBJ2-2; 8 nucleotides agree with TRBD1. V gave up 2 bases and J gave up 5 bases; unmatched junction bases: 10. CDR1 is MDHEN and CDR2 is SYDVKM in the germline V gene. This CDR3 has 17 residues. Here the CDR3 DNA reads TGTGCCAGCAGTTTAAGCGTGCGGGACAGGACTACCGGGGAGCTGTTTTTT. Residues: CASSLSVRDRTTGELFF. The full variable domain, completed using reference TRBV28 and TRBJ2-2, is DVKVTQSSRYLVKRTGEKVFLECVQDMDHENMFWYRQDPGLGLRLIYFSYDVKMKEKGDIPEGYSVSREKKERFSLILESASTNQTSMYLCASSLSVRDRTTGELFFGEGSRLTVL.

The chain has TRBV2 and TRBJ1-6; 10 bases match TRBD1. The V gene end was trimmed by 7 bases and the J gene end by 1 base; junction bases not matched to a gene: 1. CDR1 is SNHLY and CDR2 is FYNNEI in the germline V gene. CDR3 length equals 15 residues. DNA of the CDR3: TGTGCCAGCAAGGACAGGGGGTCCTATAATTCACCCCTCCACTTT. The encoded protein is CASKDRGSYNSPLHF.

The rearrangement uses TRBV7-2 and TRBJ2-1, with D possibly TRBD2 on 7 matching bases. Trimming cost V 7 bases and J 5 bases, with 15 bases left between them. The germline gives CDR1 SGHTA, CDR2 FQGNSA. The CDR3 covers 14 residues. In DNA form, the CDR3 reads TGTGCCAGCATTAGGTGGGGGGGCGACAATGAGCAGTTCTTC. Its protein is CASIRWGGDNEQFF.

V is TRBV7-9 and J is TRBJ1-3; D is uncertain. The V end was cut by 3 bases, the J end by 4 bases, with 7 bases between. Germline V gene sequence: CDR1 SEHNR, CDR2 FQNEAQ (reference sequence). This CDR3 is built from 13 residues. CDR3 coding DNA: TGTGCCAGCAGCTTGCTATCAGGAAACACCATATATTTT. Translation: CASSLLSGNTIYF.

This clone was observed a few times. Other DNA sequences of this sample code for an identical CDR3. CDR3 DNA sequence: TGCAGTGCTAGTCATCAGGGAAACTATGGCTACACCTTC. It is translated as CSASHQGNYGYTF. The chain carries TRBV20-1 and TRBJ1-2; D may be TRBD1 (5 bases). Germline values: CDR1 DFQATT, CDR2 SNEGSKA (reference sequence). The CDR3 contains 13 residues. Trimming took 3 bases from V and 2 from J, leaving 10 bases between them.

The CDR3 here is CASRDRVLGYTF. The CDR3 coding sequence is TGTGCCAGCAGGGACAGGGTGTTAGGCTACACCTTC. The rearrangement joins TRBV2 to TRBJ1-2; TRBD1 matches at 8 bases. Germline V gene lookup returns CDR1 SNHLY and CDR2 FYNNEI. Trimming cost V 6 bases and J 8 bases; bases outside gene matches: 5. The CDR3 has 12 residues.

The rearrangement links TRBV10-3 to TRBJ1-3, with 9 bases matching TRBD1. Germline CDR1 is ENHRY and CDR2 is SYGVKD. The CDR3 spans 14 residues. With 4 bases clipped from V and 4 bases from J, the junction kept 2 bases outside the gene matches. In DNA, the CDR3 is TGTGCCATCAGTGGGACAGGGGCAGGAAACACCATATATTTT. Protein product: CAISGTGAGNTIYF.

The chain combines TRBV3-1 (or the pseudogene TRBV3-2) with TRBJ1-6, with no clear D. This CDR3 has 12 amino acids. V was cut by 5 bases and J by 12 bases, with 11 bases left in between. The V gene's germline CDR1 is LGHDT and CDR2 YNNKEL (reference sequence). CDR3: CASSYLYQPLHF. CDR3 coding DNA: TGTGCCAGCAGCTACTTGTATCAACCCCTCCACTTT.

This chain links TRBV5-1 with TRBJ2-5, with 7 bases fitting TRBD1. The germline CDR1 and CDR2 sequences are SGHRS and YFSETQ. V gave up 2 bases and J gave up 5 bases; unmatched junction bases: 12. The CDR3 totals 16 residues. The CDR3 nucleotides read TGCGCCAGCAGCTTCAACGACAGGGTAGCGAAGGAGACCCAGTACTTC. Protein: CASSFNDRVAKETQYF.

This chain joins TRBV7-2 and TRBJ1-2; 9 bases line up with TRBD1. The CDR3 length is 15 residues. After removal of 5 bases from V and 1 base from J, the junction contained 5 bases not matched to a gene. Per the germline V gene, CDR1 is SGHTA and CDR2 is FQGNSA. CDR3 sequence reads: CASSEQGALNYGYTF. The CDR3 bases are TGTGCCAGCAGCGAACAGGGGGCGCTTAACTATGGCTACACCTTC.

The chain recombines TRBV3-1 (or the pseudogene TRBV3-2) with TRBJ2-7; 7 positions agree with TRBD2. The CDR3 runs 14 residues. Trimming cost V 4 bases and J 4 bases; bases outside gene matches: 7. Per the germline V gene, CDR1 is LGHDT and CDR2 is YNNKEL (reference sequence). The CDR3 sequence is CASSRASGTYEQYF. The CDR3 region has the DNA TGTGCCAGCAGCCGAGCTAGCGGAACTTACGAGCAGTACTTC.

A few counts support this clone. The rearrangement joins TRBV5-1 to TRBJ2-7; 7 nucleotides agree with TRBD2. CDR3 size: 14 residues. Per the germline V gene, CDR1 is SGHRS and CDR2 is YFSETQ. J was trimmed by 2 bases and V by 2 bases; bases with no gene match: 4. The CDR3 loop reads CASSLTLAAYEQYF. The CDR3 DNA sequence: TGCGCCAGCAGCTTAACGCTAGCGGCCTACGAGCAGTACTTC.

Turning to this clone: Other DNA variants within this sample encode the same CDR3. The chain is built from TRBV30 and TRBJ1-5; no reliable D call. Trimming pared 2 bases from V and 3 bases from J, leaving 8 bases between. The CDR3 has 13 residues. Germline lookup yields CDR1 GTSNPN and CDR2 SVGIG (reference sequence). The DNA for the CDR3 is TGTGCCTGGAGTAAGGAGTACAATCAGCCCCAGCATTTT. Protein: CAWSKEYNQPQHF.

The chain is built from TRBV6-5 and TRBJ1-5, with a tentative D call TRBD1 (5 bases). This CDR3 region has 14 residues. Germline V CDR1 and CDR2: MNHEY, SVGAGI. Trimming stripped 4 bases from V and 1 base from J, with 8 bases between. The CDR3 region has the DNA TGTGCCAGCAGTTCCAGGGTGAGCAATCAGCCCCAGCATTTT. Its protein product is CASSSRVSNQPQHF.

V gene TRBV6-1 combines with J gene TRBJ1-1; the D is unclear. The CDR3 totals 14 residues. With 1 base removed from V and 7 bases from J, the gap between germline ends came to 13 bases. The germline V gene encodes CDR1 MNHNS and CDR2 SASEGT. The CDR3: CASSEVGRGIEAFF. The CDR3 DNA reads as TGTGCCAGCAGTGAAGTTGGTAGAGGGATTGAAGCTTTCTTT.